The clone carrying this TCR beta chain was seen a few times. The data were obtained in a study of blood T cells in healthy people across ages. Combining a sample-barcoded 5' primer with a J-beta primer mix, a second PCR ran for about 7 to 11 cycles. TCRdb recomputed calls from the 5' RACE reads with MiXCR, one row per CDR3 protein. The table includes fewer than 2,000,000 distinct CDR3 sequences, around 40% detected once. This CDR3 region has 14 residues. Trimming took off 8 bases at V and 2 bases at J, with 12 bases between the two ends. The chain is built from TRBV12-3 or TRBV12-4 and TRBJ1-4; the D is unclear. The source is a human donor in good health. Sequenced input: blood. As DNA, the CDR3 is TGTGCCAGCGGGAGGTCTCAGACTAATGAAAAACTGTTTTTT. Its protein is CASGRSQTNEKLFF.